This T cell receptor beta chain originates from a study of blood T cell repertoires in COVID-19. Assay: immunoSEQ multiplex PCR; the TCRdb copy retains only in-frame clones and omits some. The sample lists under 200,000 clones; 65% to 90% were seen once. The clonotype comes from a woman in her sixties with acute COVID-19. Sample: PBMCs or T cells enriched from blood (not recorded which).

CDR3 sequence (DNA): TGTGCCAGCAGCTTGGCTAGCTCCTATAATTCACCCCTCCACTTT. Amino acid sequence: CASSLASSYNSPLHF. The V call is TRBV7-2, the J call TRBJ1-6; D is unresolved. This CDR3 has 15 amino acids. The germline CDR1 and CDR2 sequences are SGHTA and FQGNSA. Trimming shortened V by 3 bases and J by 0 bases, and 6 bases separated the two germline ends. The whole variable domain, remainder taken from reference TRBV7-2 and TRBJ1-6, is GAGVSQSPSNKVTEKGKDVELRCDPISGHTALYWYRQSLGQGLEFLIYFQGNSAPDKSGLPSDRFSAERTGGSVSTLTIQRTQQEDSAVYLCASSLASSYNSPLHFGNGTRLTVT.